This record covers a single TCR beta chain. This specimen comes from a study of blood T cell repertoires in COVID-19. Study in general: Sample material is recorded as cDNA or gDNA derived from T cells, B-cell-depleted T cells, or PBMCs.

Per the authors' pipeline: The assay estimated nucleated cells by amplifying reference gene primers. Produced via immunoSEQ multiplex PCR; TCRdb's table is partial and in-frame only. V and J calls and clone size come straight from that table; D and trimming were deduced from the DNA. The top ten hold about 2.1% of the sample, which has 250,000 to 300,000 clones, roughly 88% seen once. This CDR3 contains 15 residues. The germline gives CDR1 LNHDA, CDR2 SQIVND (reference sequence). Losses at the gene ends were 8 bases for V and 4 bases for J; bases not matched to a gene: 7. Individuals aged about 18 to 90 years were recruited from approximately 24 US areas. The study assigned cohorts using participant-reported clinical history.

This chain joins TRBV19 and TRBJ2-1; 11 bases align to TRBD1. This clonotype was obtained from a woman aged 40 to 50 with acute COVID-19. The sequenced sample was PBMCs or T cells enriched from blood (not recorded which). CDR3 protein: CASAADRGPYNEQFF. CDR3 coding DNA: TGTGCCAGTGCCGCGGACAGGGGGCCATACAATGAGCAGTTCTTC.